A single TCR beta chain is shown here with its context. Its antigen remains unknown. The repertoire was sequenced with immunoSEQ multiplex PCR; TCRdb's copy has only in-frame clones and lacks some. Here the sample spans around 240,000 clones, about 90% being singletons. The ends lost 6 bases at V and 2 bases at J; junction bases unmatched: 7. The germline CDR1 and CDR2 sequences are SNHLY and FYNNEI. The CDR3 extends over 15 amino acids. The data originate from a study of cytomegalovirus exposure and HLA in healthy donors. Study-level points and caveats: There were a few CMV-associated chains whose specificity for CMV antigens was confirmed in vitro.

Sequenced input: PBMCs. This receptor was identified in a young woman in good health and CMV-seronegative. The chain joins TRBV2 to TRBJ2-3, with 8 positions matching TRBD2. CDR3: CASRKLAVYTDTQYF. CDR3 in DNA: TGTGCCAGCAGGAAACTAGCGGTCTACACAGATACGCAGTATTTT.